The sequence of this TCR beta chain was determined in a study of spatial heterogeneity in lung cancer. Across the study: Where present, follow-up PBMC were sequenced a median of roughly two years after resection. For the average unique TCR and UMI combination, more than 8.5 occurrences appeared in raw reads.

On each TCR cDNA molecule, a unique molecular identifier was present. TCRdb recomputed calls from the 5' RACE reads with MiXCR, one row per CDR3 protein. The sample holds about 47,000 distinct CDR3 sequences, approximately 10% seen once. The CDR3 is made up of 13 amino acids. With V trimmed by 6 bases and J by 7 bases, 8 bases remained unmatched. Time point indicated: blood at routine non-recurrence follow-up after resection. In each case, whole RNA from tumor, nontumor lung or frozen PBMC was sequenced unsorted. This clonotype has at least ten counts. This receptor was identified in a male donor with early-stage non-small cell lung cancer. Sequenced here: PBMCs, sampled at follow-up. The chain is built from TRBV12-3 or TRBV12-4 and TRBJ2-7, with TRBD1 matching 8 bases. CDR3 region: CASSQQGAGEQYF. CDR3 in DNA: TGTGCCAGCAGCCAGCAGGGGGCGGGGGAGCAGTACTTC.